This T cell receptor beta chain was sequenced during a study of T cells in Graves' hyperthyroidism and ophthalmopathy. In the study overall: Sampling of peripheral blood happened at initial diagnosis, prior to any treatment. Findings and limits, study-wide: Most thyroid clonotypes expanded above 0.001 were also detected in blood.

A word on this clonotype: What it binds is unknown.

Diagnoses were made from clinical symptoms, serum measures (thyroxine and TRAb), thyroid ultrasound and orbital computed tomography. The TCR beta CDR3 regions underwent amplification using RNA transcripts as the source. During a first-round RT-PCR of the TCR CDR3, the HTBI primer set was used. A single record per CDR3 protein comes from TCRdb applying MiXCR to the multiplex PCR reads. Of hundreds of thousands of distinct CDR3 sequences listed, around 13% are singletons. The CDR3 has 13 amino acids. V was cut by 4 bases and J by 5 bases, with 11 bases left in between. The chain combines TRBV12-3 or TRBV12-4 with TRBJ1-2, with TRBD1 as a possible D gene (5 bases). Sequencing input: blood. The sequence was collected from a young woman with Graves' hyperthyroidism. CDR3 coding DNA: TGTGCCAGCAGTTCCGGGACCTTTTATGGCTACACCTTC. As protein: CASSSGTFYGYTF.